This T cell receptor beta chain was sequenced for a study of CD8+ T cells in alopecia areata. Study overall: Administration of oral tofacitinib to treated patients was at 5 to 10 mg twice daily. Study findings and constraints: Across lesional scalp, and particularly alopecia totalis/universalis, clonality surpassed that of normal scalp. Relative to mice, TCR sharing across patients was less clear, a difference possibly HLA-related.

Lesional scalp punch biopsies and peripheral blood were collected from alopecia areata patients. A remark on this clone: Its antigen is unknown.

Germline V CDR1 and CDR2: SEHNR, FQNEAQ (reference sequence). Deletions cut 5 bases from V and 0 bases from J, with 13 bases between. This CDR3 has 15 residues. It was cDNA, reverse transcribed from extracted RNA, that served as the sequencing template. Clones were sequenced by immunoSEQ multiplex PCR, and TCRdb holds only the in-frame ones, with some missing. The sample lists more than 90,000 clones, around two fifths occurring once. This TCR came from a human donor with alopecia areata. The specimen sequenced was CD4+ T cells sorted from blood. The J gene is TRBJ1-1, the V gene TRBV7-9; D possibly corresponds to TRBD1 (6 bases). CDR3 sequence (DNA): TGTGCCAGCAGCCGCCTGGGACAAATGAACACTGAAGCTTTCTTT. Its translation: CASSRLGQMNTEAFF.